The 2 T cell receptor beta chains below all came from one sample that was sequenced in a study of T cell responses to AZD1222 COVID-19 vaccine. Assay: immunoSEQ multiplex PCR; the TCRdb copy retains only in-frame clones and omits some. Seen here are some 130,000 clones, roughly nine tenths observed once, and the top ten hold more than 2.5%. The specimen comprised peripheral blood, sampled on day 0 of AZD1222 vaccination. These receptors were collected from an adult in good health.

This chain joins TRBV3-1 (or the pseudogene TRBV3-2) and TRBJ2-7, with TRBD1 matching over 9 bases. CDR3 length equals 15 residues. Germline V lookup: CDR1 LGHDT, CDR2 YNNKEL (reference sequence). V dropped 4 bases and J dropped 6; count of bases not matched to a gene: 10. The CDR3 DNA reads as TGTGCCAGCAGCCCCTGGACAGGGGATGCGGGCGAGCAGTACTTC. Protein product: CASSPWTGDAGEQYF.

Only one count was recorded for this clone. The J gene is TRBJ2-1, the V gene TRBV29-1, with TRBD2 identical over 12 bases. The V gene end was trimmed by 7 bases and the J gene end by 5 bases; junction bases not matched to a gene: 3. The CDR3 totals 13 residues. In germline, CDR1 is SQVTM, CDR2 ANQGSEA. CDR3 amino acids: CSEGLAGNNEQFF. CDR3 DNA sequence: TGCAGCGAAGGACTAGCGGGAAACAATGAGCAGTTCTTC.